This T cell receptor (beta chain) stems from a study of blood T cell repertoires in COVID-19 (TCRdb year 2020). The study in broad terms: Samples covering the acute and convalescent phases of COVID-19 were provided by collaborators in the United States, Italy and Spain. Subjects who had been exposed to COVID-19, were actively infected with it, or had recovered from it provided the deeply sampled blood TCRbeta repertoires that made up the dataset. Samples came from the ongoing ImmuneRACE study (first 160 participants) plus 1,254 subjects from 6 global collaborators. Where available, HLA class I and class II types were taken from metadata supplied by the sample provider and were not determined by assay-based typing. The repertoires were released in a freely available public database meant as a resource for research on the immune response to SARS-CoV-2. The sample metadata nearly always contained a de-identified subject ID, COVID-19 status, age in years and sex. The prospective study material was composed of cDNA or gDNA derived from T cells, B-cell-depleted T cells, or PBMCs.

A note on this clone: No cognate antigen has been identified for it. The sample holds no much larger clone one base away, and base qualities are not on file.

Results and caveats for the whole study, not just this receptor: The quantity of clinical and demographic metadata differed by source and by participant and was supplied without curation.

Enrolling through a virtual design, the prospective study's participants ranged in age from roughly 18 to 95 years and lived across some 22 United States geographic areas. To assign participants to cohorts, the prospective study relied on clinical history that participants themselves reported in a screening survey and a study questionnaire. Mobile phlebotomists in the prospective study collected whole blood, serum and a nasopharyngeal or oropharyngeal swab from every participant. Prospective study participants could optionally give additional blood draws and questionnaires over a roughly two-month period. Before DNA extraction, blood samples from the prospective study were shipped at room temperature or frozen. The CDR3 numbers 15 residues from cysteine through phenylalanine. Only the CDR3 part of the read is kept: 45 bases, read in frame from the first base. V is cut back by 5 bases and J by 7 bases, with 8 bases in the junction unmatched. The germline V gene (reference sequence) yields LNHDA for CDR1 and SQIVND for CDR2.

TCRbeta CDR3 regions were amplified from genomic DNA by means of the immunoSEQ Assay, a bias-controlled multiplex PCR. The published analysis was carried out like this. Within the assay, amplification of reference gene primers was used to estimate how many nucleated cells each sample contained. To quantify the absolute abundance of each unique TCRbeta CDR3 rearrangement, sequence reads were collapsed and filtered. Productive Simpson clonality was computed per sample as the square root of Simpson's diversity index over productive rearrangements. The table comes from immuneACCESS by way of TCRdb, which keeps in-frame sequences with V and J called. Part of the clones is missing from these tables; in studies checked, under half for an unresolved V gene and the rest for unknown reasons. V and J calls plus clone size are reproduced from that table; the DNA served to infer D and trimming. The sample contains under 250,000 clones, approximately 85% of them found a single time. The ten largest clonotypes hold over 7.5% of the sample.

Recombination joined TRBV19 with TRBJ2-1; TRBD2 agrees with 10 junctional bases. This receptor was obtained from a woman in her forties or fifties with acute COVID-19. Sequencing was performed on PBMCs or T cells enriched from blood (not recorded which). CDR3 reads: CASSYTSGVVNEQFF. The DNA sequence is given as TGTGCCAGTAGTTATACTAGCGGGGTTGTAAATGAGCAGTTCTTC. Joined to the reference TRBV19 and TRBJ2-1 proteins, this CDR3 gives the full variable domain: DGGITQSPKYLFRKEGQNVTLSCEQNLNHDAMYWYRQDPGQGLRLIYYSQIVNDFQKGDIAEGYSVSREKKESFPLTVTSAQKNPTAFYLCASSYTSGVVNEQFFGPGTRLTVL.